The TCR beta chain described here comes from a study of OX40 agonist ivuxolimab in advanced cancers. At the level of the whole study: Ivuxolimab, which targeted the costimulatory receptor OX40 (CD134), was an agonistic, fully human IgG2 monoclonal antibody. Intravenous ivuxolimab was administered to patients every 2 weeks at six dose levels: 0.01, 0.1, 0.3, 1.5, 3 and 10 mg/kg. Of the approximately 50 dose-escalation patients, hepatocellular carcinoma was present in 19, melanoma in roughly 15, renal cell carcinoma in 9 and head and neck cancer in 9. In the dose-escalation cohort, more than 75% of patients were male, and the mean age was approximately 60 years, with a range of roughly 23 to 85. Patients were allowed to have had prior anti-PD-1, anti-PD-L1 or anti-CTLA-4 therapy, and approximately 40% of the dose-escalation patients had been treated with checkpoint inhibitors. Partial responses occurred in three dose-escalation patients, of whom one had hepatocellular carcinoma and two had cutaneous melanoma. The purpose of peripheral TCRbeta sequencing was to test whether ivuxolimab changed TCR sequence diversity and led to clonal T-cell expansion. The paper reports the monotherapy dose-escalation portion (N ≈ 50 patients) of the phase I ivuxolimab trial. The paper as a whole reports these results and caveats: After ivuxolimab, CD8+ T cells had more expanded clones than CD4+ T cells on average. The antigen specificity of the clonally expanded peripheral T cells was not determined. At doses of 0.1 to 3.0 mg/kg, clonal expansion of both CD4+ and CD8+ T cells in blood was seen between baseline and week 6. In the 0.1-3.0 mg/kg groups, partial responders were among the patients with the lowest normalized peripheral clonal expansion, particularly in CD8+ T cells. Low levels of normalized T-cell clonal expansion were also shown by some nonresponding patients.

Patients with autoimmune disease history or receiving systemic immunosuppression were excluded from the trial. Peripheral blood for TCR sequencing was drawn from every dose cohort at baseline, at cycle 4 day 1 and at cycle 7 day 1. Samples came from an open-label, multicenter, first-in-human phase I dose-escalation trial of ivuxolimab. The trial enrolled adults with locally advanced or metastatic head and neck squamous cell, hepatocellular, melanoma or renal cell carcinoma. Before TCR sequencing, CD4+ T cells and CD8+ T cells were sorted from peripheral blood as separate populations. This clone appeared once. What antigen it recognizes has not been identified. No quality values exist for individual bases; no much larger clone is one base distant. Genomic DNA was extracted from sorted cells for sequencing of the TCRbeta CDR3 region. TCRbeta CDR3 regions were sequenced using the immunoSEQ Assay. TCRdb obtained this table from immuneACCESS and retained in-frame rearrangements with V and J assigned. These tables miss some clones; where compared with another copy, unresolved V genes account for less than half of the shortfall, and the remainder is unexplained. The sample has about 59,000 clones on record, 84% of them singletons. The ten largest clones represent approximately 2% of the sample.

The material sequenced was CD4+ or CD8+ T cells sorted from blood, taken in a trial of the OX40 agonist ivuxolimab. This sequence was found in an adult with an advanced solid tumor such as melanoma, head and neck, liver or kidney cancer.

The nucleotide sequence reads as follows: TGCGCCAGCAGCTTGCTAGCGGGAGGCCAAGAGACCCAGTACTTC. Its coded protein is CASSLLAGGQETQYF. The V gene is TRBV5-1 and the J gene is TRBJ2-5; a stretch of 11 junction bases matches TRBD2. The germline V gene encodes CDR1 SGHRS and CDR2 YFSETQ. V and J are trimmed by 1 base and 1 base, and the gene matches miss 0 bases of the junction. From the cysteine up to the phenylalanine, the CDR3 has a length of 15 residues. Only CDR3 DNA is held: 45 bases, read in frame from base 1.